One sample yielded the 18 T cell receptor beta chains listed below, sequenced in a study of T cells in Graves' hyperthyroidism and ophthalmopathy. TCR beta CDR3 region amplification was performed from RNA transcripts. TCR CDR3 underwent first-round RT-PCR with the HTBI primer set. TCRdb independently ran MiXCR on the multiplex PCR reads; one entry per CDR3 protein. The table has approximately 500,000 distinct CDR3 sequences, just over 45% seen once. The sequencing input was peripheral blood or thyroid tissue (not recorded which). All receptors come from a young woman with Graves' hyperthyroidism.

The CDR3 bases are TGTGCCAGCAGCTTAACCCGACAGGGGCCCACGCAGTATTTT. This sequence encodes CASSLTRQGPTQYF. The chain couples TRBV7-3 to TRBJ2-3; TRBD1 aligns across 8 bases. This CDR3 spans 14 amino acids. V shed 0 bases, J shed 9 bases, and the junction held 5 bases outside the gene matches. Germline V CDR1 and CDR2: SGHTA, FQGTGA. Complete variable domain (other parts from reference TRBV7-3 and TRBJ2-3): GAGVSQTPSNKVTEKGKYVELRCDPISGHTALYWYRQSLGQGPEFLIYFQGTGAADDSGLPNDRFFAVRPEGSVSTLKIQRTERGDSAVYLCASSLTRQGPTQYFGPGTRLTVL.

A remark on this clonotype: Likely a read error: the CDR3 ends without its conserved phenylalanine or tryptophan. The chain links TRBV7-2 to TRBJ1-1; D possibly corresponds to TRBD1 (5 bases). CDR3 length: 14 residues. V was trimmed by 5 bases and J by 4 bases, leaving 14 bases between them. The germline gives CDR1 SGHTA, CDR2 FQGNSA. CDR3 sequence: CASSNDLGTTEAFS. CDR3 coding DNA: TGTGCCAGCAGCAACGACCTTGGGACCACTGAAGCTTTCTCT.

This clonotype was counted between two and nine times. V is TRBV2 and J is TRBJ2-3; 9 nucleotides line up with TRBD1. The V gene's germline CDR1 is SNHLY and CDR2 FYNNEI. V lost 6 bases, J lost 2 bases, and 0 bases stayed unmatched. The CDR3 loop spans 13 amino acids. CDR3 protein: CASRQGATDTQYF. CDR3 DNA sequence: TGTGCCAGCAGACAGGGGGCCACAGATACGCAGTATTTT.

This clonotype appeared once. This may be a read error: a much more frequent sequence differs by one nucleotide. This chain uses TRBV19 with TRBJ2-5, with D unresolved. The J call may be mistaken, given a closer DNA end match to TRBJ2-7. Germline CDR1 is LNHDA and CDR2 is SQIVND (reference sequence). This CDR3 comprises 14 residues. The CDR3 reads CTSSIGGLDYEQYF. For the CDR3, the DNA is TGTACCAGTAGTATAGGTGGGCTCGACTACGAGCAGTACTTC.

In this sample, this clonotype turned up many times. Its ends do not fully match the called genes, so a read error is possible. This chain connects TRBV5-1 to TRBJ1-1, with D uncertain. From germline, CDR1 is SGHRS and CDR2 YFSETQ. The CDR3 totals 12 residues. CDR3 protein: CASSLAGTEVFF. DNA of the CDR3: TGCGCCAGCAGCTTGGCGGGTACTGAAGTTTTCTTT.

The rearrangement links TRBV29-1 to TRBJ1-5; D is ambiguous. Germline V gene data show CDR1 as SQVTM and CDR2 as ANQGSEA. The CDR3 covers 14 residues. With 7 bases removed from V and 11 bases from J, the gap between germline ends came to 24 bases. CDR3 protein: CSAYGEWAQETQHF. CDR3 nucleotides: TGCAGCGCATACGGGGAATGGGCCCAAGAGACCCAGCATTTT.

This clonotype was seen many times. The chain combines TRBV24-1 with TRBJ1-4; 10 nucleotides agree with TRBD1. The V gene end was trimmed by 4 bases and the J gene end by 7 bases; junction bases not matched to a gene: 8. The CDR3 is 16 residues long. CDR1 and CDR2 (germline): KGHDR, SFDVKD. CDR3 bases: TGTGCCACCAGTGACCAAACCGGGACAGGGGTTGAAAAACTGTTTTTT. It codes for CATSDQTGTGVEKLFF.

This clonotype was found once. The chain employs TRBV29-1 and TRBJ2-5; D tentatively reads TRBD1 or TRBD2 (6 bases each). Deletions cut 8 bases from V and 1 base from J, with 14 bases between. The germline V gene has CDR1 SQVTM and CDR2 ANQGSEA. This CDR3 has 13 amino acids. CDR3 DNA: TGCAGCAGTGCCCGGGGGCCCCAAGAGACCCAGTACTTC. As protein: CSSARGPQETQYF.

This clonotype was seen ten or more times. The chain joins TRBV29-1 to TRBJ2-7; TRBD2 matches at 7 bases. This CDR3 is 12 amino acids long. Losses at the gene ends were 7 bases for V and 4 bases for J; bases not matched to a gene: 7. CDR1 is SQVTM and CDR2 is ANQGSEA in the germline V gene. DNA for the CDR3: TGCAGCGCCGTGGGAGGGCGGTACGAGCAGTACTTC. This translates into CSAVGGRYEQYF.

A remark on this clonotype: Sequence at one end of the junction differs from germline and may be a read error. The chain carries TRBV7-2 and TRBJ1-6; 10 bases agree with TRBD1. The germline gives CDR1 SGHTA, CDR2 FQGNSA. The CDR3 contains 21 residues. The CDR3 DNA reads as TGTGCCAGCAGCTTCTTATTGCGGGGACAGGGGTCTTGCTCCTATAATTCACCCTTCCACTTT. Protein: CASSFLLRGQGSCSYNSPFHF.

The chain is built from TRBV5-4 and TRBJ1-1, with D maybe TRBD1 (5 bases). CDR1 and CDR2 (germline): SGHNT, YYREEE (reference sequence). Trimming left V 3 bases short and J 1 base short, with 19 bases between. CDR3 length: 17 residues. CDR3 region: CASSSPNTGTANTEAFF. DNA for the CDR3: TGTGCCAGCAGCTCACCGAATACCGGGACCGCGAACACTGAAGCTTTCTTT.

About this clonotype itself: This may be a read error, as it is one base from a much larger clone. The rearrangement joins TRBV12-5 to TRBJ1-6; D uncertain. The germline V and J ends were trimmed by 3 bases and 5 bases, with 8 bases remaining between them. From germline, CDR1 is LGHNT and CDR2 FRNRAP. The CDR3 contains 14 residues. In DNA form, the CDR3 reads TGTGCTAGTGGTTTTCTGCCGGATAATTCACCCCTCCACTTT. It is translated as CASGFLPDNSPLHF.

Many counts were recorded for this clonotype. This chain uses TRBV11-3 with TRBJ1-1; D gene ambiguous. This CDR3 region has 11 residues. In germline, CDR1 is SGHNT, CDR2 YENEEA. V lost 5 bases, J lost 5 bases, and 6 bases lay in between. CDR3 loop: CASSRVTEAFF. DNA of the CDR3: TGTGCCAGCAGCAGGGTTACTGAAGCTTTCTTT. Supplemented by reference TRBV11-3 and TRBJ1-1, the full variable domain reads EAGVVQSPRYKIIEKKQPVAFWCNPISGHNTLYWYLQNLGQGPELLIRYENEEAVDDSQLPKDRFSAERLKGVDSTLKIQPAELGDSAVYLCASSRVTEAFFGQGTRLTVV.

This clonotype was recorded many times. This chain connects TRBV7-2 to TRBJ1-2, with 11 bases aligning to TRBD1. J was trimmed by 3 bases and V by 5 bases; bases with no gene match: 5. Germline V CDR1 and CDR2: SGHTA, FQGNSA. The CDR3 sequence is 15 residues long. CDR3 loop: CASSGGQGADYGYTF. Here the CDR3 DNA reads TGTGCCAGCAGCGGAGGACAGGGGGCTGACTATGGCTACACCTTC.

The J gene is TRBJ2-5, the V gene TRBV15; tentatively, D is TRBD1 or TRBD2 (5 bases each). The CDR3 is 15 amino acids. Trimming cost V 5 bases and J 2 bases, with 15 bases left between them. Germline V CDR1 and CDR2: LNHNV, YYDKDF (reference sequence). The CDR3 region is CATSARDGSQETQYF. The CDR3 region has the DNA TGTGCCACCAGCGCCCGGGACGGGTCACAAGAGACCCAGTACTTC.

This clonotype was detected ten times or more. The chain employs TRBV11-2 and TRBJ1-4; 7 nucleotides align to TRBD1. The CDR3 totals 16 residues. From germline, CDR1 is SGHAT and CDR2 FQNNGV. J was trimmed by 4 bases and V by 3 bases; bases with no gene match: 8. CDR3 nucleotides: TGTGCCAGCAGCTTGGAAACCGGGACAGTTAATGAAAAACTGTTTTTT. Translation gives CASSLETGTVNEKLFF.

This clonotype was counted at least ten times. The chain couples TRBV5-6 to TRBJ2-6; 9 nucleotides match TRBD1. J was trimmed by 2 bases and V by 4 bases; bases with no gene match: 4. The length of the CDR3 is 16 residues. The germline V gene has CDR1 SGHDT and CDR2 YYEEEE. This CDR3 is CASSTGTGTGANVLTF. The CDR3 nucleotides read TGTGCCAGCAGCACCGGGACAGGGACTGGGGCCAACGTCCTGACTTTC. Based on the CDR3 plus reference TRBV5-6 and TRBJ2-6, the full variable domain is DAGVTQSPTHLIKTRGQQVTLRCSPKSGHDTVSWYQQALGQGPQFIFQYYEEEERQRGNFPDRFSGHQFPNYSSELNVNALLLGDSALYLCASSTGTGTGANVLTFGAGSRLTVL.

The chain's CDR3 is CASSLIQPNGVLYEQYF. The CDR3 region has the DNA TGTGCCAGCAGCTTGATCCAGCCGAACGGGGTGTTGTACGAGCAGTACTTC. The chain has TRBV5-6 and TRBJ2-7; perhaps TRBD2 as D (5 bases). CDR3 length equals 17 residues. V lost 1 base and J 4 bases, leaving 21 bases between the germline ends. Germline-derived CDR1 and CDR2 are SGHDT and YYEEEE.